One sample yielded the 31 T cell receptor beta chains listed below, sequenced in a study of cytomegalovirus exposure and HLA in healthy donors. It was with 60 Vbeta and 13 Jbeta primers that the PCR ran. Libraries were prepared by immunoSEQ multiplex PCR; TCRdb keeps only in-frame clonotypes and omits some of them. The repertoire shows tens of thousands of clones; the top ten hold 17%. The sample consisted of PBMCs. The receptors come from a male donor in good health and CMV-seropositive.

The J gene is TRBJ1-2, the V gene TRBV29-1; the match to TRBD1 covers 8 bases. The CDR3 is 14 residues long. V dropped 6 bases and J dropped 2; count of bases not matched to a gene: 8. The germline V gene has CDR1 SQVTM and CDR2 ANQGSEA. CDR3: CSVLGQGRNYGYTF. CDR3 sequence (DNA): TGCAGCGTACTTGGACAGGGCCGAAACTATGGCTACACCTTC.

The chain uses TRBV28 and TRBJ2-6; the D gene is possibly TRBD1 (6 bases). V was clipped by 2 bases and J by 0 bases, with 8 bases between them. This CDR3 is built from 16 residues. Germline-derived CDR1 and CDR2 are MDHEN and SYDVKM. CDR3 region: CASSLGQISGANVLTF. CDR3 DNA: TGTGCCAGCAGTTTAGGACAGATCTCTGGGGCCAACGTCCTGACTTTC.

This chain uses TRBV7-2 with TRBJ1-5; D possibly corresponds to TRBD1 (6 bases). Trimming left V 3 bases short and J 4 bases short, with 13 bases between. This CDR3 has 15 residues. Looked up from germline, CDR1 is SGHTA and CDR2 is FQGNSA. CDR3 in amino acids: CASSFRGLTNQPQHF. In DNA, the CDR3 is TGTGCCAGCAGCTTCAGGGGCTTGACGAATCAGCCCCAGCATTTT.

V gene TRBV5-1 combines with J gene TRBJ2-1, with 7 bases matching TRBD2. The length of the CDR3 is 14 residues. After removal of 4 bases from V and 4 bases from J, the junction contained 5 bases not matched to a gene. Germline V CDR1 and CDR2: SGHRS, YFSETQ. The CDR3 protein is CASSREVLYNEQFF. The CDR3 coding sequence is TGCGCCAGCAGCCGGGAGGTTCTATACAATGAGCAGTTCTTC.

The chain links TRBV30 to TRBJ2-7; tentative D call: TRBD2 (5 bases). The CDR3 totals 15 residues. Between the trimmed V and J ends, which lost 2 bases and 2 bases, there was a span of 16 bases. Germline CDR1 GTSNPN, CDR2 SVGIG (reference sequence). The CDR3 coding sequence is TGTGCCTGGAGTCTTGCGGGCATCAGCGCCTACGAGCAGTACTTC. It yields the protein CAWSLAGISAYEQYF.

The rearrangement links TRBV4-2 to TRBJ1-5, with TRBD1 as a possible D gene (5 bases). Germline-derived CDR1 and CDR2 are LGHNA and YNFKEQ. Trimming left V 0 bases short and J 5 bases short, with 11 bases between. CDR3 size: 15 residues. The CDR3: CASSQDGAVDQPQHF. In DNA form, the CDR3 reads TGTGCCAGCAGCCAAGATGGGGCAGTGGATCAGCCCCAGCATTTT.

This chain connects TRBV4-3 to TRBJ2-1; unclear D gene. Germline values: CDR1 LGHNA, CDR2 YSLEER. The CDR3 sequence is 13 residues long. The ends were cut back, 0 bases at V and 5 bases at J, with 5 bases in the middle. The CDR3 sequence is CASSQESDNEQFF. The DNA of the CDR3 is TGCGCCAGCAGCCAAGAATCCGACAATGAGCAGTTCTTC.

V usage is TRBV11-3 and J usage is TRBJ2-3; D call uncertain. Between the trimmed V and J ends, which lost 5 bases and 5 bases, there was a span of 11 bases. Germline V lookup: CDR1 SGHNT, CDR2 YENEEA. The CDR3 contains 13 residues. The CDR3 reads CASSRGGGDTQYF. In DNA, the CDR3 is TGTGCCAGCAGCCGAGGCGGCGGAGATACGCAGTATTTT. The variable domain in full, with the rest retrieved from reference TRBV11-3 and TRBJ2-3, is EAGVVQSPRYKIIEKKQPVAFWCNPISGHNTLYWYLQNLGQGPELLIRYENEEAVDDSQLPKDRFSAERLKGVDSTLKIQPAELGDSAVYLCASSRGGGDTQYFGPGTRLTVL.

The chain carries TRBV25-1 and TRBJ1-1, with 7 bases lining up with TRBD1. There are 15 residues in the CDR3. Trimming cost V 5 bases and J 2 bases; bases outside gene matches: 8. CDR1 and CDR2 from the germline V gene are MGHDK and SYGVNS. CDR3 DNA sequence: TGTGCCAGCAGTAATCTCGGGACAGCTAACACTGAAGCTTTCTTT. Residues: CASSNLGTANTEAFF.

The rearrangement joins TRBV28 to TRBJ1-1; D is unclear. Germline loops: CDR1 MDHEN, CDR2 SYDVKM. With 1 base removed from V and 5 bases from J, the gap between germline ends came to 14 bases. The CDR3 sequence is 15 residues long. For the CDR3, the DNA is TGTGCCAGCAGTTTATCTCGCGGAGGCACAACTGAAGCTTTCTTT. Its translation is CASSLSRGGTTEAFF.

The genes are TRBV6-5 and TRBJ2-7; 12 nucleotides match TRBD1. The CDR3 runs to 14 residues. V was clipped by 8 bases and J by 4 bases; unmatched bases: 6. The germline gives CDR1 MNHEY, CDR2 SVGAGI. The CDR3 sequence: CASRKGQGAYEQYF. The CDR3 region has the DNA TGTGCCAGCCGAAAGGGACAGGGGGCATACGAGCAGTACTTC.

The chain recombines TRBV19 with TRBJ1-5, with 11 bases fitting TRBD1. The CDR3 extends over 14 amino acids. Losses at the gene ends were 10 bases for V and 7 bases for J; bases not matched to a gene: 9. CDR1 and CDR2 (germline): LNHDA, SQIVND (reference sequence). This chain's CDR3 is CATSGTGGFQPQHF. The CDR3 DNA is TGTGCCACCTCAGGGACAGGGGGTTTCCAGCCCCAGCATTTT.

This chain uses TRBV19 with TRBJ1-2; 9 bases fit TRBD1. The CDR3 has 17 amino acids. CDR1 is LNHDA and CDR2 is SQIVND in the germline V gene (reference sequence). The V and J ends lost 7 bases and 6 bases, in that order; junction bases with no gene match: 18. CDR3 nucleotide sequence: TGTGCCAGTACTACGAGGTGGACGGACAGGGGTAAAAATGGCTACACCTTC. Amino acid sequence: CASTTRWTDRGKNGYTF.

The J gene is TRBJ2-7, the V gene TRBV4-3; weak D call: TRBD2 (6 bases). CDR3 size: 17 residues. V was trimmed by 4 bases and J by 2 bases, leaving 21 bases between them. Germline V gene sequence: CDR1 LGHNA, CDR2 YSLEER. CDR3 protein: CASSRGADSLLAYEQYF. The CDR3, as DNA: TGCGCCAGCAGCCGCGGGGCCGACAGCCTACTAGCCTACGAGCAGTACTTC.

Here the CDR3 DNA reads TGCGCCAGCAGCTTGGGGACGGACATCTACGAGCAGTACTTC. This sequence encodes CASSLGTDIYEQYF. The chain joins TRBV5-1 to TRBJ2-7, with D maybe TRBD1 (5 bases). Trimming shortened V by 0 bases and J by 3 bases, and 10 bases separated the two germline ends. The germline gives CDR1 SGHRS, CDR2 YFSETQ. This CDR3 contains 14 residues.

This rearrangement joins TRBV30 to TRBJ2-6, with 8 bases that match TRBD1. The ends lost 4 bases at V and 0 bases at J; junction bases unmatched: 5. The CDR3 sequence is 16 residues long. Germline V gives CDR1 GTSNPN, CDR2 SVGIG (reference sequence). CDR3 residues: CAWTGTGFSGANVLTF. The CDR3 bases are TGTGCCTGGACCGGGACAGGTTTCTCTGGGGCCAACGTCCTGACTTTC.

The rearrangement joins TRBV4-2 to TRBJ1-5; D is ambiguous. The length of the CDR3 is 18 residues. Trimming left V 0 bases short and J 0 bases short, with 15 bases between. Germline loops: CDR1 LGHNA, CDR2 YNFKEQ. CDR3 region: CASSQDWRAINSNQPQHF. The DNA for the CDR3 is TGTGCCAGCAGCCAAGATTGGAGGGCGATTAATAGCAATCAGCCCCAGCATTTT.

The chain uses TRBV5-1 and TRBJ1-5, with TRBD1 identical over 7 bases. The junction had 6 bases not matched to a gene; V was cut back by 4 bases and J by 5 bases. Germline CDR1 SGHRS, CDR2 YFSETQ. The length of the CDR3 is 14 residues. CDR3 region: CASSLRQGDQPQHF. DNA of the CDR3: TGCGCCAGCAGCCTTCGACAGGGCGATCAGCCCCAGCATTTT.

This chain uses TRBV10-3 with TRBJ2-1; tentatively, D is TRBD2 (6 bases). Germline CDR1 ENHRY, CDR2 SYGVKD. V lost 0 bases and J 6 bases, leaving 12 bases between the germline ends. The CDR3 has 15 amino acids. The chain's CDR3 is CAISESVTSRNEQFF. The CDR3 DNA sequence: TGTGCCATCAGTGAGTCTGTGACTAGTCGCAATGAGCAGTTCTTC.

The chain links TRBV4-2 to TRBJ2-7; 9 bases line up with TRBD1. After removal of 1 base from V and 5 bases from J, the junction contained 6 bases not matched to a gene. The CDR3 runs 15 residues. Germline V gene sequence: CDR1 LGHNA, CDR2 YNFKEQ. DNA of the CDR3: TGTGCCAGCAGCCAAGGGACAGGGGAGTTCGACGAGCAGTACTTC. Translated: CASSQGTGEFDEQYF.

CDR3 nucleotide sequence: TGTGCCAGCAGCTTCATGGGTAGCGGAGGCTACGAGCAGTACTTC. It specifies CASSFMGSGGYEQYF. The chain employs TRBV11-3 and TRBJ2-7; weak D call: TRBD2 (6 bases). Germline V gene sequence: CDR1 SGHNT, CDR2 YENEEA. The germline V and J ends were trimmed by 3 bases and 3 bases, with 15 bases remaining between them. CDR3 length equals 15 residues.

The J gene is TRBJ1-5, the V gene TRBV5-8; D is perhaps TRBD1 (6 bases). The CDR3 contains 15 residues. CDR1 and CDR2 from the germline V gene are SGHTS and YDEGEE. Trimming stripped 2 bases from V and 0 bases from J, with 9 bases between. The CDR3 nucleotides read TGTGCCAGCAGCTTCCAGGGGTTTAGCAATCAGCCCCAGCATTTT. This encodes CASSFQGFSNQPQHF.

This chain joins TRBV6-5 and TRBJ2-5, with 9 bases matching TRBD1. Germline trimming cut 5 bases from V and 2 bases from J; bases unmatched to any gene: 6. In germline, CDR1 is MNHEY, CDR2 SVGAGI. The CDR3 extends over 15 amino acids. CDR3 nucleotides: TGTGCCAGCAGTATAACGACAGGGGGTCAAGAGACCCAGTACTTC. Protein sequence: CASSITTGGQETQYF.

A word on this clone: Different DNA sequences within this sample yield the same CDR3. This chain connects TRBV6-1 to TRBJ2-1; the match to TRBD2 covers 11 bases. There are 15 residues in the CDR3. Germline CDR1 is MNHNS and CDR2 is SASEGT. The V and J ends lost 2 bases and 5 bases, in that order; junction bases with no gene match: 2. The CDR3 DNA follows: TGTGCCAGCAGTGAACTAGCGGGGGGACACAATGAGCAGTTCTTC. This gives the protein CASSELAGGHNEQFF.

This clone is identified as medium-sized from frequency. The chain combines TRBV19 with TRBJ2-1, with D perhaps TRBD2 (5 bases). The CDR3 consists of 15 residues. Germline CDR1 and CDR2: LNHDA and SQIVND (reference sequence). Trimming cost V 1 base and J 7 bases, with 14 bases left between them. The CDR3 DNA is TGTGCCAGTAGTATAGGACTACACGCTAGAAATGAGCAGTTCTTC. Its translation is CASSIGLHARNEQFF.

The DNA for the CDR3 is TGTGCCAGTAGTACTCAGACAATGAACACTGAAGCTTTCTTT. It yields the protein CASSTQTMNTEAFF. The V and J genes are TRBV19 and TRBJ1-1, with D uncertain. Germline CDR1 reads LNHDA; CDR2 reads SQIVND (reference sequence). V shed 4 bases and J shed 0 bases, with 9 bases lying between them. This CDR3 contains 14 residues.

This chain uses TRBV28 with TRBJ2-7; D is perhaps TRBD2 (5 bases). Per the germline V gene, CDR1 is MDHEN and CDR2 is SYDVKM. This CDR3 region has 11 residues. The V end lost 9 bases, the J end lost 6 bases, and 12 bases lay between the germline ends. CDR3: CASSDSIEQYF. DNA for the CDR3: TGTGCCAGTTCGGACTCAATCGAGCAGTACTTC.

This CDR3 is CASSGQGIRNYGYTF. In DNA form, the CDR3 reads TGCGCCAGCAGTGGACAGGGTATTCGAAACTATGGCTACACCTTC. The chain combines TRBV10-2 with TRBJ1-2, with 7 bases that match TRBD1. V shed 4 bases, J shed 2 bases, and the junction held 7 bases outside the gene matches. The CDR3 has 15 amino acids. Germline assignment: CDR1 WSHSY and CDR2 SAAADI.

The gene calls are TRBV4-1 and TRBJ1-5; D unclear. V dropped 4 bases and J dropped 2 bases, with 12 bases sitting between them. Germline V gene sequence: CDR1 MGHRA, CDR2 YSYEKL. The CDR3 totals 15 residues. DNA for the CDR3: TGCGCCAGCAGCCCCTGGGCGATTGGCAATCAGCCCCAGCATTTT. It encodes CASSPWAIGNQPQHF.

As to this clone: Mismatch with germline at one junction end may stem from a read error. The chain uses TRBV18 and TRBJ2-7; 7 positions agree with TRBD1. CDR1 is KGHSH, CDR2 LQKENI, per germline. This CDR3 is 14 amino acids long. The CDR3: CASSSPTGNYEQYF. The CDR3 coding sequence is TGTGCCAGCTCATCACCGACAGGGAACTACGAGCAGTACTTC.

The V gene is TRBV6-5, the J gene TRBJ1-1; 10 nucleotides match TRBD1. Per the germline V gene, CDR1 is MNHEY and CDR2 is SVGAGI. V shed 4 bases, J shed 5 bases, and the junction held 4 bases outside the gene matches. The CDR3 totals 14 residues. CDR3 region: CASSLRQGATEAFF. The CDR3 nucleotides are TGTGCCAGCAGTTTAAGACAGGGGGCGACTGAAGCTTTCTTT.